The 10 T cell receptor beta chains given below trace back to one sample, sequenced in a study of post-analysis software for immune sequencing data. Points from the study as a whole: When patients were compared with controls, a handful of TRBV segments were more frequent, TRBV5-6, TRBV5-1 and TRBV20-1 among them.

These receptors lack a known antigen. Prepared libraries of TCR beta cDNA carried unique molecular identifiers. A single record per CDR3 protein comes from TCRdb applying MiXCR to the PCR reads. Of hundreds of thousands of distinct CDR3 sequences in the sample, over 30% were seen once. The sample taken for sequencing was blood. Source of these receptors: a girl aged 2-10 years with multiple sclerosis.

The rearrangement uses TRBV12-3 or TRBV12-4 and TRBJ1-1; 8 positions match TRBD1. The length of the CDR3 is 14 residues. The ends lost 7 bases at V and 5 bases at J; junction bases unmatched: 9. CDR3: CASNMDRDKTEAFF. The CDR3 DNA reads as TGTGCCAGCAACATGGACAGGGATAAAACTGAAGCTTTCTTT.

In its sample, this clonotype was seen a few times. The V gene is TRBV5-1, the J gene TRBJ1-5; 8 nucleotides line up with TRBD1. Germline values: CDR1 SGHRS, CDR2 YFSETQ. The CDR3 is made up of 11 amino acids. Losses at the gene ends were 10 bases for V and 5 bases for J; bases not matched to a gene: 2. CDR3 sequence reads: CAHRGDQPQHF. The DNA for the CDR3 is TGCGCCCACAGGGGGGATCAGCCCCAGCATTTT. The full variable domain, completed using reference TRBV5-1 and TRBJ1-5, is KAGVTQTPRYLIKTRGQQVTLSCSPISGHRSVSWYQQTPGQGLQFLFEYFSETQRNKGNFPGRFSGRQFSNSRSEMNVSTLELGDSALYLCAHRGDQPQHFGDGTRLSIL.

The V and J genes are TRBV5-4 and TRBJ2-7; D is undetermined. The ends were cut back, 1 base at V and 1 base at J, with 9 bases in the middle. The CDR3 sequence is 14 residues long. In germline, CDR1 is SGHNT, CDR2 YYREEE (reference sequence). In DNA form, the CDR3 reads TGTGCCAGCAGCTTGATCCCAGTATCCTACGAGCAGTACTTC. Protein sequence: CASSLIPVSYEQYF.

The V gene is TRBV28, the J gene TRBJ2-5; 7 positions match TRBD2. The length of the CDR3 is 16 residues. Trimming cost V 3 bases and J 2 bases; bases outside gene matches: 9. CDR1 and CDR2 (germline): MDHEN, SYDVKM. The CDR3 protein is CASSFPTGTTQETQYF. DNA for the CDR3: TGTGCCAGCAGTTTCCCCACGGGGACTACGCAAGAGACCCAGTACTTC.

This clonotype was observed a single time. The V and J genes are TRBV6-6 and TRBJ2-7, with D maybe TRBD1 (6 bases). The V gene's germline CDR1 is MNHNY and CDR2 SVGAGI (reference sequence). V gave up 0 bases and J gave up 7 bases, with 22 bases separating them. CDR3 size: 17 residues. In nucleotides, the CDR3 is TGTGCCAGCAGTTACTCGTCAACGGGAACCACCCAGGGGGAGCAGTACTTC. Translated: CASSYSSTGTTQGEQYF.

The CDR3 sequence is CATSESGTSRQETQYF. The CDR3 DNA reads TGTGCCACCAGTGAGTCCGGGACTAGCCGACAAGAGACCCAGTACTTC. The V gene is TRBV24-1, the J gene TRBJ2-5; the match to TRBD2 covers 9 bases. V shed 4 bases, J shed 2 bases, and the junction held 7 bases outside the gene matches. Germline lookup yields CDR1 KGHDR and CDR2 SFDVKD. The CDR3 is made up of 16 amino acids.

On this clonotype itself: The junction differs from germline at one of its ends, possibly a read error. The chain couples TRBV5-1 to TRBJ1-1; 9 bases align to TRBD1. Germline CDR1 reads SGHRS; CDR2 reads YFSETQ. The CDR3 runs to 15 residues. This CDR3 reads CASSWTGTGPTEAFF. For the CDR3, the DNA is TGCGCCAGTAGCTGGACCGGGACAGGGCCAACGGAAGCTTTCTTT.

This clonotype has only a few counts. This chain links TRBV7-9 with TRBJ2-1; 7 bases fit TRBD2. Unmatched junction bases numbered 6, after V lost 6 bases and J lost 7 bases. The germline gives CDR1 SEHNR, CDR2 FQNEAQ (reference sequence). The CDR3 is 13 amino acids. Here the CDR3 DNA reads TGTGCCAGCAGTCTAGCGGTGTTAAATGAGCAGTTCTTC. Translation gives CASSLAVLNEQFF. The variable domain in full, completed from reference TRBV7-9 and TRBJ2-1, reads DTGVSQNPRHKITKRGQNVTFRCDPISEHNRLYWYRQTLGQGPEFLTYFQNEAQLEKSRLLSDRFSAERPKGSFSTLEIQRTEQGDSAMYLCASSLAVLNEQFFGPGTRLTVL.

The chain uses TRBV12-3 or TRBV12-4 and TRBJ2-1, with 9 bases identical to TRBD1. There are 14 residues in the CDR3. The J segment lost 8 bases and the V segment lost 3 bases, leaving 5 bases of the junction unmatched. The CDR3, as DNA: TGTGCCAGCAGTTTTCAACAGGGGGCGGATGAGCAGTTCTTC. It is translated as CASSFQQGADEQFF.

The chain joins TRBV4-1 to TRBJ2-7; 7 bases match TRBD1. There are 16 residues in the CDR3. Looked up from germline, CDR1 is MGHRA and CDR2 is YSYEKL. Germline trimming cut 0 bases from V and 0 bases from J; bases unmatched to any gene: 5. The CDR3 here is CASSQDTGQRSYEQYF. CDR3 in DNA: TGCGCCAGCAGCCAAGATACGGGACAGCGCTCCTACGAGCAGTACTTC.